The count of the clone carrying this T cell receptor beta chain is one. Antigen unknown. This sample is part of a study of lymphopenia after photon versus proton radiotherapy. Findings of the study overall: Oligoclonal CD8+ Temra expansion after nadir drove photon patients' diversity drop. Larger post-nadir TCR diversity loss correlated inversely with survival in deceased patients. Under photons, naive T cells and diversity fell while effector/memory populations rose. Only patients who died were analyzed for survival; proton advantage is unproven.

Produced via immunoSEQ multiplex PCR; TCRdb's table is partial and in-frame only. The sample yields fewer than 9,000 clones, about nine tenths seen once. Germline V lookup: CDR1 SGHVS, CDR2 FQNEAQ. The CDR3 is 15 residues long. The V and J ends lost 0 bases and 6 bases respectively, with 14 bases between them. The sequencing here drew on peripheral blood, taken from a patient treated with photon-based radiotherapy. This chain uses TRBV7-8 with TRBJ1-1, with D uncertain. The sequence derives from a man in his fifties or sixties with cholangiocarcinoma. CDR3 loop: CASSLAVGAGSEAFF. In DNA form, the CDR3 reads TGTGCCAGCAGCTTAGCTGTGGGCGCGGGGTCTGAAGCTTTCTTT. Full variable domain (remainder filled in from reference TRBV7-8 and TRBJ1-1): GAGVSQSPRYKVAKRGQDVALRCDPISGHVSLFWYQQALGQGPEFLTYFQNEAQLDKSGLPSDRFFAERPEGSVSTLKIQRTQQEDSAVYLCASSLAVGAGSEAFFGQGTRLTVV.